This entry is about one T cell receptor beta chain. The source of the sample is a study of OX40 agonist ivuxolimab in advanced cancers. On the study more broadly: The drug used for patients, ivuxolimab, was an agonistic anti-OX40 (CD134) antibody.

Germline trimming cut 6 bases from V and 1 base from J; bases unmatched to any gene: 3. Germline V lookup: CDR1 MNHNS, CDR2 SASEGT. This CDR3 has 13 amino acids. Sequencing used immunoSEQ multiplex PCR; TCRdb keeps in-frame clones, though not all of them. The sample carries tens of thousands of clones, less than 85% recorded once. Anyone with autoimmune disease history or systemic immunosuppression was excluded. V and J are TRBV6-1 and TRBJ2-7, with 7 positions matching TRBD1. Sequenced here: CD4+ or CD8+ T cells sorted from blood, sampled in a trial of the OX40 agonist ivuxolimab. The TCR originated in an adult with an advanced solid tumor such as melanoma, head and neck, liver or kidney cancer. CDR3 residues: CASRGTDSYEQYF. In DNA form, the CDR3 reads TGTGCCAGCAGAGGGACAGATTCCTACGAGCAGTACTTC.